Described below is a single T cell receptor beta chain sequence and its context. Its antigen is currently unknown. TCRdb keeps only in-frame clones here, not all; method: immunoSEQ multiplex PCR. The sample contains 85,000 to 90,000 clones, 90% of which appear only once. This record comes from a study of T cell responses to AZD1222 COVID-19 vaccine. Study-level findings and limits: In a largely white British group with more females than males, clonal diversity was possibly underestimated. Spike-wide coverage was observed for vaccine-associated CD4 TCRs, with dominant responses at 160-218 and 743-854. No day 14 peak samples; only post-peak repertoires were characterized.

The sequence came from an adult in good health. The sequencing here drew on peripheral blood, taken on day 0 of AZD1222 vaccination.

Here the CDR3 reads CASSASGLVRDTQYF. CDR3 DNA: TGTGCCAGCAGCGCCTCGGGACTAGTAAGAGATACGCAGTATTTT. The chain combines TRBV7-6 with TRBJ2-3; 8 bases match TRBD2. V shed 5 bases and J 5 bases; nucleotides not matched to a gene: 9. There are 15 residues in the CDR3. Germline CDR1 is SGHVS and CDR2 is FNYEAQ. Drawing the rest from reference TRBV7-6 and TRBJ2-3, the complete variable domain is GAGVSQSPRYKVTKRGQDVALRCDPISGHVSLYWYRQALGQGPEFLTYFNYEAQQDKSGLPNDRFSAERPEGSISTLTIQRTEQRDSAMYRCASSASGLVRDTQYFGPGTRLTVL.